A selection of T cell receptor beta chains follows, all from one sample in a study of regulatory T cells in long-lasting Graves disease. A single record per CDR3 protein comes from TCRdb applying MiXCR to the multiplex PCR reads. The sample contains hundreds of thousands of distinct CDR3 sequences, around an eighth of which appear only once. The data were also submitted as part of a second study, on T cells in Graves' hyperthyroidism and ophthalmopathy.

Sequenced material: peripheral blood mononuclear cells (PBMCs), taken at new diagnosis, from a patient treated with antithyroid drugs. Receptor source: a young man with Graves disease. CDR3s include the opening cysteine and the closing phenylalanine or tryptophan. A D gene is named only where the DNA matches it firmly. Expanded clones get a size class; other rows say once, few or many, or leave the size out.

>TRBV5-1|many|NA|TRBJ2-7
TGCGCCAGCAGCTACGGGACTTTGTCCCACGAGCAGTACTTC
CASSYGTLSHEQYF
>TRBV7-9|many|NA|TRBJ2-7
TGTGCCAGCAGCCTGGGGGCAGGGTTCTCCTACGAGCAGTACTTC
CASSLGAGFSYEQYF
>TRBV15|NA|NA|TRBJ2-7
TGTGCCACCTCTCATAAGGGACCTCGGGACGAGCAGTACTTC
CATSHKGPRDEQYF
>TRBV7-2|NA|NA|TRBJ1-1
TGTGCCAGCAGCTTATTCTCCACAACCACTGAAGCTTTCTTT
CASSLFSTTTEAFF
>TRBV27|NA|TRBD2|TRBJ2-7
TGTGCCAGCAGTTTATGGTCGGGAGGGGCCTACGAGCAGTACTTC
CASSLWSGGAYEQYF
>TRBV20-1|NA|TRBD2|TRBJ2-7
TGCAGTGCTAGAGTCTTAGCGGGGGCGTACGAGCAGTACTTC
CSARVLAGAYEQYF
>TRBV6-5|few|NA|TRBJ2-2
TGTGCCAGCAGTTACGAGCTAGGCTCCACCGGGGAGCTGTTTTTT
CASSYELGSTGELFF
>TRBV5-1|many|NA|TRBJ2-7
TGCGCCAGCAGCTTGGTGCTAGCGAGATTTCTCGGCGAGCAGTACTTC
CASSLVLARFLGEQYF
>TRBV12-3/TRBV12-4|many|NA|TRBJ1-1
TGTGCCAGCAGTTTGGAGTCAGGGGCGGGGACTGAAGCTTTCTTT
CASSLESGAGTEAFF
>TRBV28|many|NA|TRBJ2-4
TGTGCCAGCAGTCGGGCAGGAGTGAGATCCGGGGCTAGCGCCGACTTAGCCAAAAACATTCAGTACTTC
CASSRAGVRSGASADLAKNIQYF
>TRBV11-3|many|NA|TRBJ2-2
TGTGCCAGCAGCTTAGACGGGGGCAGGGGCACCGGGGAGCTGTTTTTT
CASSLDGGRGTGELFF
>TRBV13|NA|TRBD2|TRBJ2-7
TGTGCCAGCAGCGCAAGCGGGGTCTCCTCCTACGAGCAGTACTTC
CASSASGVSSYEQYF
>TRBV5-1|NA|TRBD2|TRBJ2-1
TGCGCCAGCAGCGGGGGACTAGCGGGATTCAATGAGCAGTTCTTC
CASSGGLAGFNEQFF
>TRBV2|many|NA|TRBJ1-1
TGTGCCAGAGGACAGTCGGAAGCTTTCTTT
CARGQSEAFF
>TRBV6-1|many|TRBD2|TRBJ2-7
TGTGCCAGCGGTCGGGAGGGCGTCTACGAGCAGTACTTC
CASGREGVYEQYF
>TRBV12-3/TRBV12-4|many|TRBD2|TRBJ2-3
TGTGCCAGCAGTTTAAGCGGGGCGGATACGCAGTATTTT
CASSLSGADTQYF
>TRBV2|many|NA|TRBJ2-3
TGTGCCAGCAGGATAGGGACGGACACAGATACGCAGTATTTT
CASRIGTDTDTQYF
>TRBV20-1|NA|TRBD2|TRBJ2-1
TGCAGTGCTAGAGATCGGGCTAGCGGGAGAGTTGAGCAGTTCTTC
CSARDRASGRVEQFF
>TRBV15|many|NA|TRBJ1-4
TGTGCCACCGGAGACGGGGATAATGAAAAACTGTTTTTT
CATGDGDNEKLFF
>TRBV12-5|many|TRBD2|TRBJ2-7
TGTGCTAGTGGTTTGCGCGTGGGACTAATCTACGAGCAGTACTTC
CASGLRVGLIYEQYF
>TRBV3-1|many|NA|TRBJ1-2
TGTGCCAGCAGCCAAACTAACTATGGCTACACCTTC
CASSQTNYGYTF
>TRBV30|many|NA|TRBJ1-4
TGTGCCTGGTCAGCGGGCGTTAATGAAAAACTGTTTTTT
CAWSAGVNEKLFF
>TRBV20-1|many|TRBD2|TRBJ2-2
TGCAGTGCTTACCTCACGGGGGGCACCGGGGAGCTGTTTTTT
CSAYLTGGTGELFF
>TRBV10-1|few|NA|TRBJ1-2
TGCGCCAGCAGTGAGTCTAGCGCTGGAGAAACCTTC
CASSESSAGETF
>TRBV7-9|many|NA|TRBJ2-2
TGTGCCAGCAGCCGGCAGCGCGGCACCGGGGAGCTGTTTTTT
CASSRQRGTGELFF
>TRBV6-1|many|NA|TRBJ1-1
TGTGCCAGCAGTGATTTGAGCAGGACCACTGAAGCTTTCTTT
CASSDLSRTTEAFF
>TRBV11-2|few|TRBD2|TRBJ2-7
TGTGCCAGCAGCTTGTCCAGCGGGAGGGCCGGCGAGCAGTACTTC
CASSLSSGRAGEQYF
>TRBV20-1|many|NA|TRBJ1-5
TGCAGTGCTCGCAGGGAAAGGCAGCCCCAGCATTTT
CSARRERQPQHF
>TRBV29-1|once|NA|TRBJ2-3
TGCAGCGTTGAAGTTCTTCTAGCGCAAAGCACAGATACGCAGTATTTT
CSVEVLLAQSTDTQYF
>TRBV6-4|NA|NA|TRBJ1-1
TGTGCCAGCAGTTTTGTTGACGGAGACACTGAAGCTTTCTTT
CASSFVDGDTEAFF
>TRBV12-3/TRBV12-4|many|TRBD2|TRBJ2-7
TGTGCCAGCAGTCCCGGGACTAGTTCAGGCGAGCAGTACTTC
CASSPGTSSGEQYF
>TRBV5-1|few|NA|TRBJ2-7
TGCGCCAGCAGCTTGGCGGGGCTCCCCAGAGACTACGAGCAGTACTTC
CASSLAGLPRDYEQYF
>TRBV2|many|NA|TRBJ1-5
TGTGCCAGCGCTAGACAGACTCAGCCCCAGCATTTT
CASARQTQPQHF
>TRBV6-2/TRBV6-3|NA|NA|TRBJ1-6
TGTGCCAGCAGTTACTCAGAAAAGTCACCCCTCCACTTT
CASSYSEKSPLHF
>TRBV19|many|NA|TRBJ2-7
TGTGCCAGTAGCGACACCGTCTACGAGCAGTACTTC
CASSDTVYEQYF
>TRBV7-3|NA|NA|TRBJ2-1
TGTGCCAGCAGCTTAAAAGCCACAGGATCTCCTGCTGAGCAGTTCTTC
CASSLKATGSPAEQFF
>TRBV3-1|NA|NA|TRBJ2-3
TGTGCCAGCAGCCAAGATCCCGCCAGATTCAGAAGCACAGATACGCAGTATTTT
CASSQDPARFRSTDTQYF
>TRBV12-3/TRBV12-4|many|NA|TRBJ2-7
TGTGCCAGCAGTTTACGCAGGGACTTATACGAGCAGTACTTC
CASSLRRDLYEQYF
>TRBV5-1|many|NA|TRBJ2-1
TGCGCCAGCTCCCCCGGAGTGGGCTCCTACAATGAGCAGTTCTTC
CASSPGVGSYNEQFF
>TRBV13|many|TRBD1|TRBJ2-5
TGTGCCAGCAGCCTGCAGGGGGCCCCGACCCAAGAGACCCAGTACTTC
CASSLQGAPTQETQYF
>TRBV12-3/TRBV12-4|many|TRBD2|TRBJ2-7
TGTGCCAGCAGTAGATGGACTAGCGGCCCCTACGAGCAGTACTTC
CASSRWTSGPYEQYF
>TRBV13|many|NA|TRBJ2-2
TGTGCCAGCCACCTTAGCGGGAACACCGGGGAGCTGTTTTTT
CASHLSGNTGELFF
>TRBV3-1|NA|TRBD2|TRBJ2-7
TGTGCCAGCAGCCAAGAAACTAGCGGGAATTCCGAGCAGTACTTC
CASSQETSGNSEQYF
>TRBV5-1|many|NA|TRBJ2-3
TGCGCCAGCAGCTTGATAAGACTAGAAGATACGCAGTATTTT
CASSLIRLEDTQYF
>TRBV25-1|few|TRBD2|TRBJ2-3
TGTGCCAGCAGCGGGGGGGGCGCGGGTGCAGATACGCAGTATTTT
CASSGGGAGADTQYF
>TRBV6-1|few|NA|TRBJ1-5
TGTGCCAGCCGAGGGCCTCCCCAGTACAGCAATCAGCCCCAGCATTTT
CASRGPPQYSNQPQHF
>TRBV20-1|few|NA|TRBJ2-5
TGCAGTGCAAGTGGGACCCCATCCCAAGAGACCCAGTACTTC
CSASGTPSQETQYF
>TRBV5-1|many|TRBD2|TRBJ2-1
TGCGCCAGCAGCCCGGCGGCGGGAGGCCCTTACAATGAGCAGTTCTTC
CASSPAAGGPYNEQFF
>TRBV11-2|many|NA|TRBJ2-1
TGTGCCAGCAGCTCCCAGGTGGGGGGTTACAATGAGCAGTTCTTC
CASSSQVGGYNEQFF
>TRBV5-1|NA|NA|TRBJ2-5
TGCGCCAGCAGCAGATTTCGACAGCAAGAGACCCAGTACTTC
CASSRFRQQETQYF
>TRBV19|NA|TRBD1|TRBJ1-5
TGTGCCAGTAGTATAGAGGGGGGACAGGGGAATCAGCCCCAGCATTTT
CASSIEGGQGNQPQHF
>TRBV19|few|NA|TRBJ2-6
TGTGCCAGTAGTATACGTGGCGGAATCTCTGGGGCCAACGTCCTGACTTTC
CASSIRGGISGANVLTF
>TRBV28|many|TRBD2|TRBJ2-3
TGTGCCAGCAGTTTTCCTAGCGGGAGTCGAGATACGCAGTATTTT
CASSFPSGSRDTQYF
>TRBV10-1|NA|NA|TRBJ2-3
TGCGCCAGCAGTGAGTCGACTCGGGAAGGTCGGATCGCAGATACGCAGTATTTT
CASSESTREGRIADTQYF
>TRBV5-1|NA|NA|TRBJ2-5
TGCGCCAGCAGCTTGCCACAGGGAGAGACCCAGTACTTC
CASSLPQGETQYF
>TRBV20-1|many|NA|TRBJ2-3
TGCAGTGCTAGGAGGGACTTCACAGATACGCAGTATTTT
CSARRDFTDTQYF